Listed below are T cell receptor beta chains from one sample, sequenced in a study of OX40 agonist ivuxolimab in advanced cancers. Only in-frame clones appear in the TCRdb table, and some are missing; sequencing was by immunoSEQ multiplex PCR. The repertoire holds approximately 45,000 clones, 85% to 95% seen once, with 8% to 13% in the top ten. The sequences come from CD4+ or CD8+ T cells sorted from blood, collected in a trial of the OX40 agonist ivuxolimab. Receptor source: an adult with an advanced solid tumor such as melanoma, head and neck, liver or kidney cancer. CDR3s include the opening cysteine and the closing phenylalanine or tryptophan. D genes are given only for firm matches. Not all rows give a size; the values are once, few, many and, for expanded clones, a class.

clone size | J gene | V gene | D gene | CDR3 protein | CDR3 DNA
NA | TRBJ2-2 | TRBV5-4 | NA | CASSWEIQGSGTTGELFF | TGTGCCAGCAGCTGGGAAATACAGGGGAGCGGGACCACCGGGGAGCTGTTTTTT
NA | TRBJ2-1 | TRBV4-3 | TRBD2 | CASSQSEGTSGSSAQFF | TGCGCCAGCAGCCAATCCGAAGGGACTAGCGGGAGTAGCGCGCAGTTCTTC
NA | TRBJ2-3 | TRBV7-6 | NA | CASGPMGADELNPRTDTQYF | TGTGCCAGCGGCCCGATGGGAGCGGACGAGCTTAACCCGCGCACAGATACGCAGTATTTT
once | TRBJ2-1 | TRBV7-2 | TRBD2 | CASTKAGGPGNEQFF | TGTGCCAGCACCAAAGCGGGAGGGCCGGGCAATGAGCAGTTCTTC
NA | TRBJ1-1 | TRBV9 | TRBD1 | CASSESTGGANTEAFF | TGTGCCAGCAGCGAGAGTACAGGGGGCGCGAACACTGAAGCTTTCTTT
NA | TRBJ2-7 | TRBV5-4 | NA | CASSPRTAVSYEQYF | TGTGCCAGCAGCCCGCGGACAGCCGTTTCCTACGAGCAGTACTTC
once | TRBJ1-1 | TRBV6-1 | NA | CASSEDGGTEAFF | TGTGCCAGCAGTGAAGACGGGGGCACTGAAGCTTTCTTT
NA | TRBJ2-2 | TRBV6-5 | NA | CASSPGFVNTGELFF | TGTGCCAGCAGCCCAGGGTTTGTGAACACCGGGGAGCTGTTTTTT
NA | TRBJ1-1 | TRBV25-1 | NA | CASSLGQSAFF | TGTGCCAGCAGTCTCGGGCAGTCAGCTTTCTTT
NA | TRBJ1-2 | TRBV30 | NA | CAWSPLTLRGLYGYTF | TGTGCCTGGAGCCCCCTAACTCTACGGGGACTCTATGGCTACACCTTC
NA | TRBJ1-1 | TRBV19 | NA | CASSMVQFMNTEAFF | TGTGCCAGTAGTATGGTACAGTTCATGAACACTGAAGCTTTCTTT
NA | TRBJ2-3 | TRBV9 | TRBD2 | CASSVGLAGADTQYF | TGTGCCAGCAGCGTCGGACTAGCGGGAGCTGATACGCAGTATTTT
NA | TRBJ2-5 | TRBV4-3 | NA | CASSQDLFGAIYHQYF | TGCGCCAGCAGCCAAGATCTTTTTGGAGCGATCTATCACCAGTACTTC
NA | TRBJ1-1 | TRBV28 | NA | CASSPVAGGANTEAFF | TGTGCCAGCAGTCCGGTTGCTGGGGGGGCCAACACTGAAGCTTTCTTT
NA | TRBJ2-7 | TRBV6-5 | NA | CASSYSNSYYEQYF | TGTGCCAGCAGTTACTCGAATAGTTACTACGAGCAGTACTTC